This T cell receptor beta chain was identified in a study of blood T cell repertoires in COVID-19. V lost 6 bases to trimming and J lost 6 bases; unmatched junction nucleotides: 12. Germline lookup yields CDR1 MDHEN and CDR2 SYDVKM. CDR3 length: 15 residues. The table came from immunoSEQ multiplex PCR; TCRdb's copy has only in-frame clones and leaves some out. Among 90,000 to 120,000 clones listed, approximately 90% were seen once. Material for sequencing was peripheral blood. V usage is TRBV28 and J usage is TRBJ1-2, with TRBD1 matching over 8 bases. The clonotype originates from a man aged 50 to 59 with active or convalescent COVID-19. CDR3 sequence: CASSQGQGSLNGYTF. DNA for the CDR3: TGTGCCAGCAGCCAAGGACAGGGTTCCTTGAATGGCTACACCTTC.